The T cell receptor (beta chain) under discussion was sequenced for a study of beta chain features in type 1 diabetes. CDR1 SGHTA and CDR2 FQGNSA come from the germline V gene. V was clipped by 2 bases and J by 4 bases, with 15 bases between them. The CDR3 runs to 16 residues. The entirety of the isolated RNA underwent reverse transcription, so expressed TCRB transcripts were sequenced. Sequencing used immunoSEQ multiplex PCR; TCRdb keeps in-frame clones, though not all of them. The sample has some 270,000 clones, 11% to 15% seen once. The chain recombines TRBV7-2 with TRBJ1-5, with D possibly TRBD1 on 6 matching bases. The sequencing input was naive CD4+ T cells from blood. This TCR derives from a woman aged 40 to 50 in good health. CDR3 sequence: CASSLPGQLRNQPQHF. DNA of the CDR3: TGTGCCAGCAGCTTACCTGGACAGCTAAGGAATCAGCCCCAGCATTTT.